Below, 32 T cell receptor beta chains from the same sample are listed, as sequenced in a study of T-cell memory formation after mild COVID-19. TCRdb fed the 5' RACE reads into MiXCR, producing one record per CDR3 protein. The data show roughly 400,000 distinct CDR3 sequences, 16% seen once. The sample comprised PBMCs or a T cell subset sorted from them (not recorded which). Source of these receptors: a man aged 18 to 35 who had mild COVID-19 (a few samples of this study predate the infection). Cell type and time point are not known.

This clonotype was recorded at least ten times. The rearrangement joins TRBV7-2 to TRBJ2-3; D ambiguous. Germline V gives CDR1 SGHTA, CDR2 FQGNSA. V was trimmed by 3 bases and J by 1 base, leaving 2 bases between them. There are 12 residues in the CDR3. CDR3 protein: CASSFGTDTQYF. The CDR3 nucleotides read TGTGCCAGCAGCTTCGGCACAGATACGCAGTATTTT.

The chain has TRBV30 and TRBJ2-7, with TRBD1 identical over 10 bases. The ends lost 2 bases at V and 6 bases at J; junction bases unmatched: 1. The germline gives CDR1 GTSNPN, CDR2 SVGIG (reference sequence). The CDR3 covers 12 residues. This CDR3 is CAWSRTGGEQYF. In DNA form, the CDR3 reads TGTGCCTGGAGTAGGACAGGGGGCGAGCAGTACTTC.

In this sample, this clonotype turned up a few times. The rearrangement joins TRBV12-3 or TRBV12-4 to TRBJ1-1; no clear D. V was cut by 2 bases and J by 8 bases, with 12 bases left in between. The length of the CDR3 is 13 residues. The CDR3, as DNA: TGTGCCAGCAGTTTATACCGTGAACAAGAAGCTTTCTTT. It yields the protein CASSLYREQEAFF.

CDR3 nucleotide sequence: TGTGCCAGTAGTGCAGGCATCTCCTACAATGAGCAGTTCTTC. Its protein is CASSAGISYNEQFF. J is TRBJ2-1 and V is TRBV19; D gene ambiguous. CDR1 and CDR2 from the germline V gene are LNHDA and SQIVND (reference sequence). V was cut by 5 bases and J by 0 bases, with 8 bases left in between. This CDR3 is built from 14 residues. Combining the CDR3 with reference TRBV19 and TRBJ2-1 gives the whole variable domain DGGITQSPKYLFRKEGQNVTLSCEQNLNHDAMYWYRQDPGQGLRLIYYSQIVNDFQKGDIAEGYSVSREKKESFPLTVTSAQKNPTAFYLCASSAGISYNEQFFGPGTRLTVL.

V and J are TRBV5-1 and TRBJ2-7, with a possible D match to TRBD1 (6 bases). Trimming left V 2 bases short and J 2 bases short, with 14 bases between. Germline lookup yields CDR1 SGHRS and CDR2 YFSETQ. This CDR3 has 15 amino acids. This CDR3 reads CASSLIFRDTYEQYF. CDR3 DNA: TGCGCCAGCAGCTTAATTTTCCGGGACACCTACGAGCAGTACTTC.

The V gene is TRBV7-8, the J gene TRBJ1-6, with D tentatively TRBD1 (6 bases). The CDR3 consists of 14 residues. Germline CDR1 and CDR2: SGHVS and FQNEAQ. Trimming stripped 1 base from V and 8 bases from J, with 9 bases between. The CDR3 bases are TGTGCCAGCAGCTTAGTTAGGGGGGATTCACCCCTCCACTTT. This sequence encodes CASSLVRGDSPLHF.

About this clonotype: Sequence at one end of the junction differs from germline and may be a read error. The chain recombines TRBV6-5 with TRBJ2-5; weak D call: TRBD2 (6 bases). The CDR3 is 13 residues long. Looked up from germline, CDR1 is MNHEY and CDR2 is SVGAGI. In DNA form, the CDR3 reads TGTGCCAGCAGTTACTCGATCGGCGGGGCCCCTCAATTC. Its translation is CASSYSIGGAPQF.

This chain uses TRBV4-1 with TRBJ2-7; 11 bases line up with TRBD1. From germline, CDR1 is MGHRA and CDR2 YSYEKL. The CDR3 runs to 15 residues. Germline trimming cut 5 bases from V and 3 bases from J; bases unmatched to any gene: 6. The CDR3 coding sequence is TGCGCCAGCAGCACCCGGACAGGGGGCGGCTACGAGCAGTACGTC. Translation: CASSTRTGGGYEQYV.

This chain links TRBV7-8 with TRBJ2-7; D is perhaps TRBD2 (5 bases). CDR1 SGHVS and CDR2 FQNEAQ come from the germline V gene. The CDR3 loop spans 13 amino acids. Trimming cost V 2 bases and J 3 bases, with 8 bases left between them. The CDR3 DNA is TGTGCCAGCAGCTTAACGGGGTTCTACGAGCAGTACGTC. It yields the protein CASSLTGFYEQYV.

The V call is TRBV5-1, the J call TRBJ1-2, with D uncertain. The CDR3 spans 15 residues. V lost 0 bases and J lost 1, with 10 bases in between. Germline lookup yields CDR1 SGHRS and CDR2 YFSETQ. CDR3 region: CASSLGRTDNYGYTF. The CDR3, as DNA: TGCGCCAGCAGCTTGGGACGGACCGATAACTATGGCTACACCTTC.

This clonotype was seen a handful of times. The chain couples TRBV7-2 to TRBJ1-2, with no clear D. This CDR3 region has 15 residues. CDR1 and CDR2 (germline): SGHTA, FQGNSA. V gave up 5 bases and J gave up 0 bases, with 13 bases separating them. The CDR3 DNA is TGTGCCAGCAGCAACTTCAAGGGAGCTAACTATGGCTACACCTTC. It specifies CASSNFKGANYGYTF.

In its sample, this clonotype was seen a few times. J is TRBJ2-1 and V is TRBV5-1; 9 bases align to TRBD1. Looked up from germline, CDR1 is SGHRS and CDR2 is YFSETQ. The CDR3 consists of 14 residues. J lost 8 bases, V lost 4 bases, and 7 bases had no gene match. The CDR3 loop is CASSIRQGVHEQFF. CDR3 nucleotides: TGCGCCAGCAGCATAAGACAGGGGGTGCATGAGCAGTTCTTC.

The chain has TRBV2 and TRBJ2-5; D may correspond to TRBD1 or TRBD2 (5 bases each). The V gene lost 6 bases and the J gene lost 0 bases, with 11 bases spanning the gap. The CDR3 contains 14 residues. Germline V gene sequence: CDR1 SNHLY, CDR2 FYNNEI. The CDR3 sequence is CASSGTEYQETQYF. CDR3 bases: TGTGCCAGCAGCGGGACGGAGTACCAAGAGACCCAGTACTTC.

This clonotype occurred a few times. The chain employs TRBV6-2 or TRBV6-3 and TRBJ2-4; TRBD1 agrees at 9 bases. Germline V CDR1 and CDR2: MNHEY, SVGEGT. V lost 5 bases, J lost 0 bases, and 11 bases stayed unmatched. The CDR3 is 18 amino acids. The CDR3 coding sequence is TGTGCCAGCAGTCCCGGGACAGGGAGACCCTTAGCCAAAAACATTCAGTACTTC. This gives the protein CASSPGTGRPLAKNIQYF.

The V and J genes are TRBV20-1 and TRBJ1-6, with D maybe TRBD1 (5 bases). Germline lookup yields CDR1 DFQATT and CDR2 SNEGSKA (reference sequence). Between the trimmed V and J ends, which lost 1 base and 2 bases, there was a span of 6 bases. The CDR3 has 14 residues. The CDR3 bases are TGCAGTGCTAGAGGGGGGACCTATAATTCACCCCTCCACTTT. Translated: CSARGGTYNSPLHF.

This clonotype was counted a few times. The chain combines TRBV11-2 with TRBJ2-2, with 7 nucleotides matching TRBD1. Germline CDR1 reads SGHAT; CDR2 reads FQNNGV. The CDR3 contains 13 residues. V shed 5 bases and J 6 bases; nucleotides not matched to a gene: 3. The CDR3 region is CASSAGTAGELFF. The CDR3 nucleotides read TGTGCCAGCAGCGCCGGGACAGCCGGGGAGCTGTTTTTT.

The chain couples TRBV20-1 to TRBJ2-1, with TRBD2 matching over 10 bases. Per germline, CDR1 DFQATT and CDR2 SNEGSKA (reference sequence). Germline trimming cut 1 base from V and 4 bases from J; bases unmatched to any gene: 7. The CDR3 covers 16 residues. CDR3 in DNA: TGCAGTGCTAGAGGGGTGCTAGCGGGGGCTTACAATGAGCAGTTCTTC. Translated: CSARGVLAGAYNEQFF.

The rearrangement links TRBV9 to TRBJ1-5; D gene ambiguous. Germline CDR1 and CDR2: SGDLS and YYNGEE. The length of the CDR3 is 14 residues. With 0 bases removed from V and 2 bases from J, the gap between germline ends came to 6 bases. DNA for the CDR3: TGTGCCAGCAGCGTAGAGGGTGGCAATCAGCCCCAGCATTTT. Translating gives CASSVEGGNQPQHF.

This clonotype was detected a few times. The chain couples TRBV20-1 to TRBJ2-3; D assignment may be TRBD1 or TRBD2 (6 bases each). Germline loops: CDR1 DFQATT, CDR2 SNEGSKA (reference sequence). The V and J ends lost 7 bases and 5 bases respectively, with 22 bases between them. The CDR3 extends over 15 amino acids. CDR3 DNA: TGCAGTGTCGCCCCGGAGGGGGGTCGACTAGATACGCAGTATTTT. Protein: CSVAPEGGRLDTQYF.

The chain has TRBV4-1 and TRBJ1-4; the D is unclear. Germline CDR1 is MGHRA and CDR2 is YSYEKL. The CDR3 length is 15 residues. Trimming removed 0 bases at V and 5 bases at J, with 10 bases between. CDR3 nucleotides: TGCGCCAGCAGCCAAGACGAACGGCTAAATGAAAAACTGTTTTTT. Amino acids: CASSQDERLNEKLFF.

This clonotype was counted only a few times. The chain employs TRBV7-2 and TRBJ2-4; 9 nucleotides line up with TRBD1. CDR3 length: 16 amino acids. CDR1 SGHTA and CDR2 FQGNSA come from the germline V gene. Trimming at V came to 1 base and at J to 9 bases, leaving 10 bases not matched to a gene. The CDR3 protein is CASSLERPGQGSIQYF. In DNA form, the CDR3 reads TGTGCCAGCAGCTTAGAACGGCCGGGACAGGGTAGCATTCAGTACTTC.

V gene TRBV6-2 or TRBV6-3 combines with J gene TRBJ2-7, with TRBD1 matching over 7 bases. The germline V gene has CDR1 MNHEY and CDR2 SVGEGT. This CDR3 spans 13 amino acids. After removal of 6 bases from V and 4 bases from J, the junction contained 6 bases not matched to a gene. The CDR3 region is CASSHTGVYEQYV. The CDR3 DNA is TGTGCCAGCAGCCACACAGGGGTGTACGAGCAGTACGTC.

This chain uses TRBV20-1 with TRBJ2-3, with D unclear. The CDR3 length is 15 residues. Germline lookup yields CDR1 DFQATT and CDR2 SNEGSKA (reference sequence). Trimming removed 0 bases at V and 2 bases at J, with 12 bases between. CDR3 nucleotides: TGCAGTGCTAGAGATCTGGGTGGTATCACAGATACGCAGTATTTT. This encodes CSARDLGGITDTQYF.

This rearrangement joins TRBV10-3 to TRBJ2-1; 13 bases match TRBD2. The V gene end was trimmed by 7 bases and the J gene end by 8 bases; junction bases not matched to a gene: 8. The CDR3 sequence is 15 residues long. CDR1 is ENHRY and CDR2 is SYGVKD in the germline V gene. CDR3 sequence reads: CAITMTSGGLYEQFF. The CDR3, as DNA: TGTGCCATCACTATGACTAGCGGGGGGTTGTATGAGCAGTTCTTC.

This clonotype has just a few counts. The chain recombines TRBV6-5 with TRBJ2-1, with D tentatively TRBD1 (6 bases). The CDR3 length is 14 residues. From germline, CDR1 is MNHEY and CDR2 SVGAGI. V lost 7 bases and J 10 bases, leaving 20 bases between the germline ends. This CDR3 reads CASTNRDPRGEQFF. The CDR3 nucleotides are TGTGCCAGCACGAACCGGGACCCGAGGGGGGAGCAGTTCTTC.

Ten or more counts support this clonotype. DNA for the CDR3: TGTGCCAGTGGGACCCGGGAGACCCAGTACTTC. This codes for CASGTRETQYF. The V gene is TRBV12-3 or TRBV12-4, the J gene TRBJ2-5; D is tentatively TRBD1 or TRBD2 (5 bases each). The CDR3 totals 11 residues. With 9 bases removed from V and 5 bases from J, the gap between germline ends came to 10 bases.

This clonotype was detected a few times. V usage is TRBV20-1 and J usage is TRBJ2-7, with 10 positions matching TRBD1. This CDR3 has 14 amino acids. Germline CDR1 DFQATT, CDR2 SNEGSKA (reference sequence). The V gene end was trimmed by 3 bases and the J gene end by 0 bases; junction bases not matched to a gene: 2. The CDR3 loop is CSASRDRGSYEQYF. Here the CDR3 DNA reads TGCAGTGCTAGTAGGGACAGGGGCTCCTACGAGCAGTACTTC.

This clonotype was observed many times. V gene TRBV12-3 or TRBV12-4 combines with J gene TRBJ2-2, with a possible D match to TRBD2 (6 bases). This CDR3 has 14 residues. V shed 3 bases and J shed 4 bases, with 9 bases lying between them. The chain's CDR3 is CASSFGGGTGELFF. CDR3 nucleotides: TGTGCCAGCAGTTTCGGGGGAGGCACCGGGGAGCTGTTTTTT.

This clonotype was observed a few times. V gene TRBV7-2 combines with J gene TRBJ1-1, with D tentatively TRBD1 (6 bases). Germline values: CDR1 SGHTA, CDR2 FQGNSA. CDR3 length: 12 amino acids. V was cut by 3 bases and J by 8 bases, with 10 bases left in between. The CDR3 nucleotides read TGTGCCAGCAGCTTCCCAGGGGTGGAAGCTTTCTTT. Encoded protein: CASSFPGVEAFF.

The chain couples TRBV29-1 to TRBJ1-1; maybe TRBD1 (5 bases). Germline CDR1 SQVTM, CDR2 ANQGSEA. The CDR3 sequence is 13 residues long. V was trimmed by 3 bases and J by 3 bases, leaving 11 bases between them. CDR3 region: CSVEDGTHTEAFF. The CDR3 nucleotides are TGCAGCGTTGAGGACGGGACTCACACTGAAGCTTTCTTT.

This clonotype was detected only a few times. The CDR3 bases are TGTGCCAGCAGCTTAGATAGGCAGAACTACGAGCAGTACGTC. It codes for CASSLDRQNYEQYV. V gene TRBV11-1 combines with J gene TRBJ2-7; D uncertain. Germline-derived CDR1 and CDR2 are SGHAT and FQDESV (reference sequence). Trimming left V 1 base short and J 3 bases short, with 10 bases between. This CDR3 comprises 14 residues.

The sample holds many counts of this clonotype. This rearrangement joins TRBV5-1 to TRBJ2-1, with 9 bases aligning to TRBD2. Trimming removed 0 bases from V and 0 bases from J; junction bases left unmatched: 4. This CDR3 contains 17 residues. Germline V gene lookup returns CDR1 SGHRS and CDR2 YFSETQ. The CDR3 nucleotides are TGCGCCAGCAGCTTGGCCGCGGGGGGGAGCTCCTACAATGAGCAGTTCTTC. The encoded protein is CASSLAAGGSSYNEQFF.